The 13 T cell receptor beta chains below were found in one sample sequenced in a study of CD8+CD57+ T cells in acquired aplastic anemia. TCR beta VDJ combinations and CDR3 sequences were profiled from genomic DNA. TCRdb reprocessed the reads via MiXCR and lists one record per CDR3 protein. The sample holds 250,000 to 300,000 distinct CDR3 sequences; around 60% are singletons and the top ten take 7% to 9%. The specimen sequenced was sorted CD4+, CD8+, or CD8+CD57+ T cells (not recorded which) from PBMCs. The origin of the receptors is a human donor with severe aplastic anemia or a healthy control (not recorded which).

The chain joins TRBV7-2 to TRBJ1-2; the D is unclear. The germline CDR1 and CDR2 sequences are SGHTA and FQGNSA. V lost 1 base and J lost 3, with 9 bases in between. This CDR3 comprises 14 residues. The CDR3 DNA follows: TGTGCCAGCAGCTTAGTGACGGGCCACTATGGCTACACCTTC. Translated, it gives CASSLVTGHYGYTF.

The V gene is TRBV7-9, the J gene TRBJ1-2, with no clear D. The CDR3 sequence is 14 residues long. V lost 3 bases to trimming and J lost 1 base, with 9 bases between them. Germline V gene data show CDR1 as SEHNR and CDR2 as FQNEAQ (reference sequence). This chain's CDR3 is CASSLDDGNYGYTF. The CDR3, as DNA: TGTGCCAGCAGCTTGGATGACGGTAACTATGGCTACACCTTC.

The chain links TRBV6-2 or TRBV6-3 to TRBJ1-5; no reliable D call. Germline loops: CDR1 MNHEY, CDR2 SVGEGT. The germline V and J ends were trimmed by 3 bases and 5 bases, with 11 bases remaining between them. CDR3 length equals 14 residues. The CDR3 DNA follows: TGTGCCAGCAGTTATATACACATGGATCAGCCCCAGCATTTT. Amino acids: CASSYIHMDQPQHF.

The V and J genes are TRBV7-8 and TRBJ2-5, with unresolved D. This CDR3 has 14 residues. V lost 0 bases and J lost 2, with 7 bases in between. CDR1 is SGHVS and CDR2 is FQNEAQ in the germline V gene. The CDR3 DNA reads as TGTGCCAGCAGCTTAGCATACACTCAAGAGACCCAGTACTTC. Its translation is CASSLAYTQETQYF.

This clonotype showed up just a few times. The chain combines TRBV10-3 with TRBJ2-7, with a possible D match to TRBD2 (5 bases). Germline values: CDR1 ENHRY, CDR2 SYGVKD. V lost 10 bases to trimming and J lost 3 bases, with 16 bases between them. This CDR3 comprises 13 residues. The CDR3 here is CATGLSGNYEQYF. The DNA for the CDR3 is TGTGCCACTGGATTAAGCGGAAACTACGAGCAGTACTTC.

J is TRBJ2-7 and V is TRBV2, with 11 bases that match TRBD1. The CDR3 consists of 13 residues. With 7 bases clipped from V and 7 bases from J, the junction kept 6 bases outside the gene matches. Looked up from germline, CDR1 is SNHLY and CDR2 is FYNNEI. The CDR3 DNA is TGTGCCAGCACTGGACAGGGGGCGCGGGAGCAGTACTTC. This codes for CASTGQGAREQYF.

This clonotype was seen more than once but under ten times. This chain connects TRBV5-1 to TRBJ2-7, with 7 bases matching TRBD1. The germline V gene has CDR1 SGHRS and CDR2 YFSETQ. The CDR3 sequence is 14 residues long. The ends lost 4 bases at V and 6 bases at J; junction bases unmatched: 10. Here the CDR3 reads CASSRRQGESEQYF. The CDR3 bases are TGCGCCAGCAGCAGACGACAGGGAGAGAGCGAGCAGTACTTC.

CDR3 in DNA: TGTGCCACCATGGGGGGGACAGGGGGGACCGAGCAGTACTTC. This gives the protein CATMGGTGGTEQYF. The chain combines TRBV10-3 with TRBJ2-7; 11 nucleotides agree with TRBD1. The CDR3 contains 14 residues. V trimming: 10 bases; J trimming: 6 bases; junction bases outside the gene matches: 11. Germline V lookup: CDR1 ENHRY, CDR2 SYGVKD.

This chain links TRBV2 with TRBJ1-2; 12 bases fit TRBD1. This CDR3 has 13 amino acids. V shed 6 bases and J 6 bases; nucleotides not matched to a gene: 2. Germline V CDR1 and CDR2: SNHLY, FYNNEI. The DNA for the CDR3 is TGTGCCAGCAGGGGGACAGGGGGCGATGGCTACACCTTC. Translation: CASRGTGGDGYTF.

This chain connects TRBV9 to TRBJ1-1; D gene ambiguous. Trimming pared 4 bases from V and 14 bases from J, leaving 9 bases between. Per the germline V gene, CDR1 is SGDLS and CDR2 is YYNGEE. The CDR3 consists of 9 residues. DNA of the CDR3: TGTGCCAGCAGCCGACGGGAGTTCTTT. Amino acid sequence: CASSRREFF.

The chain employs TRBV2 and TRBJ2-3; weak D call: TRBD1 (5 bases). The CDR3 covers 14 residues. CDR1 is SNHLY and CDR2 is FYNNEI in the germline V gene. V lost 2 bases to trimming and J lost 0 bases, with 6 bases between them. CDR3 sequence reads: CASSERGSTDTQYF. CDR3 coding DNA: TGTGCCAGCAGTGAAAGGGGCAGCACAGATACGCAGTATTTT.

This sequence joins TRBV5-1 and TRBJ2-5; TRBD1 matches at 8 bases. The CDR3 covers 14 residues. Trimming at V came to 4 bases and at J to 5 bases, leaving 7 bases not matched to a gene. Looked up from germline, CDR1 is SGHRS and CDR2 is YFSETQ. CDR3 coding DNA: TGCGCCAGCAGCCCGCGGACAGGGCTCGAGACCCAGTACTTC. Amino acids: CASSPRTGLETQYF.

The CDR3 DNA is TGTGCCAGCAGTCGAGGAGGGGGGGGGGCTGAAGCTTTCTTT. This encodes CASSRGGGGAEAFF. The J gene is TRBJ1-1, the V gene TRBV7-8, with D perhaps TRBD1 (6 bases). The CDR3 extends over 14 amino acids. V was cut by 6 bases and J by 6 bases, with 17 bases left in between. Germline V gives CDR1 SGHVS, CDR2 FQNEAQ.